The rows below give T cell receptor beta chains drawn from one sample of a study of T cell responses to AZD1222 COVID-19 vaccine. Profiling relied on immunoSEQ multiplex PCR, and the TCRdb table lists in-frame clones only, not all of them. This table holds 95,000 to 150,000 clones, approximately 85% found once. The sequencing used peripheral blood, collected on day 0 of AZD1222 vaccination. The receptors come from an adult in good health. Both conserved end residues are part of each CDR3. The order of the fields is V gene, clone size, J gene, D gene, CDR3 length, CDR3 protein, CDR3 DNA. The D gene is left open where the match is weak. The size entry is marked missing in some rows and otherwise reads once, few, many or a size class.

TRBV5-6,few,TRBJ1-6,TRBD1,17,CASSWRVGQGYNSPLHF,TGTGCCAGCAGCTGGAGGGTGGGACAGGGGTATAATTCACCCCTCCACTTT
TRBV7-9,.,TRBJ1-2,TRBD1,16,CASSPSQGAVANGYTF,TGTGCCAGCAGCCCCTCACAGGGGGCGGTAGCCAATGGCTACACCTTC
TRBV30,.,TRBJ2-7,.,15,CAWSVGVGVRYEQYF,TGTGCCTGGAGTGTTGGTGTAGGGGTAAGGTACGAGCAGTACTTC
TRBV3-1/TRBV3-2,.,TRBJ1-2,.,15,CASSHPRAGDYGYTF,TGTGCCAGCAGCCATCCAAGGGCGGGAGACTATGGCTACACCTTC
TRBV28,.,TRBJ2-1,.,14,CAKPRDTKGCEQFF,TGTGCCAAGCCCAGGGACACTAAGGGATGTGAGCAGTTCTTC
TRBV7-8,.,TRBJ2-7,.,14,CASRSDKEDYEQYF,TGTGCCAGTCGGTCGGACAAAGAGGACTACGAGCAGTACTTC
TRBV5-8,.,TRBJ2-2,TRBD2,16,CASTPRGEINTGELFF,TGTGCCAGCACCCCCCGGGGGGAGATCAACACCGGGGAGCTGTTTTTT
TRBV9,once,TRBJ1-2,TRBD1,15,CASSGGTGVNYGYTF,TGTGCCAGCAGCGGCGGGACAGGGGTAAACTATGGCTACACCTTC
TRBV15,.,TRBJ2-2,.,16,CATSRVMPLNTGELFF,TGTGCCACCAGCAGAGTAATGCCGTTAAACACCGGGGAGCTGTTTTTT
TRBV29-1,once,TRBJ1-1,.,13,CSVIGKVNTEAFF,TGCAGCGTTATTGGCAAAGTGAACACTGAAGCTTTCTTT
TRBV5-1,.,TRBJ1-1,.,15,CASSLQDVMNTEAFF,TGCGCCAGCAGCTTGCAAGACGTCATGAACACTGAAGCTTTCTTT
TRBV30,few,TRBJ2-6,.,18,CAWSVHGSGSSGANVLTF,TGTGCCTGGAGTGTACATGGTTCAGGAAGCTCTGGGGCCAACGTCCTGACTTTC
TRBV2,.,TRBJ1-1,.,14,CASSGGPSRTEAFF,TGTGCCAGCAGTGGGGGACCCAGCCGGACGGAAGCTTTCTTT
TRBV27,.,TRBJ1-6,.,16,CASSLSNSAINSPLHF,TGTGCCAGCAGTTTATCGAATAGCGCCATAAATTCACCCCTCCACTTT
TRBV2,once,TRBJ2-7,.,14,CASQRQDKNYEQYF,TGTGCCAGCCAGCGGCAGGACAAGAACTACGAGCAGTACTTC
TRBV4-3,.,TRBJ1-4,TRBD1,15,CASSQPGQVNEKLFF,TGCGCCAGCAGCCAGCCTGGACAGGTTAATGAAAAACTGTTTTTT
TRBV18,.,TRBJ2-7,TRBD1,17,CASSPTLTGFGSYEQYF,TGTGCCAGCTCACCAACTTTGACAGGGTTTGGCTCCTACGAGCAGTACTTC
TRBV4-3,.,TRBJ1-2,.,16,CASSHDNGASNYGYTF,TGCGCCAGCAGCCACGACAACGGGGCGTCTAACTATGGCTACACCTTC
TRBV12-5,.,TRBJ1-2,.,16,CASGLASGAAIYGYTF,TGTGCTAGTGGTTTGGCCTCGGGGGCAGCAATCTATGGCTACACCTTC
TRBV11-3,.,TRBJ1-4,.,15,CASSLAGTNNEKLFF,TGTGCCAGCAGCTTAGCGGGGACGAATAATGAAAAACTGTTTTTT
TRBV5-5,.,TRBJ1-6,.,12,CASSRGSSPLHF,TGTGCCAGCAGCCGTGGGTCCTCACCCCTCCACTTT
TRBV12-3/TRBV12-4,.,TRBJ2-7,.,12,CASSQSSYEQYF,TGTGCCAGCAGTCAAAGTTCCTACGAGCAGTACTTC
TRBV19,once,TRBJ1-1,.,12,CATPKVNTEAFF,TGTGCCACTCCGAAGGTGAACACTGAAGCTTTCTTT
TRBV28,.,TRBJ1-2,.,15,CASSNPRAPVYGYTF,TGTGCCAGCAGCAACCCGCGGGCTCCGGTTTATGGCTACACCTTC
TRBV27,.,TRBJ2-4,.,14,CASSKTGFKNIQYF,TGTGCCAGCAGCAAGACAGGCTTCAAAAACATTCAGTACTTC
TRBV18,.,TRBJ2-5,.,15,CASSPIVHPGETQYF,TGTGCCAGCTCACCGATCGTACACCCTGGAGAGACCCAGTACTTC
TRBV13,.,TRBJ2-7,.,14,CASSLGLTTYEQYF,TGTGCCAGCAGCTTAGGCCTAACAACCTACGAGCAGTACTTC
TRBV5-5,.,TRBJ1-2,.,15,CASSLDPGRTYGYTF,TGTGCCAGCAGCTTGGACCCAGGCAGGACCTATGGCTACACCTTC
TRBV20-1,.,TRBJ2-7,.,11,CSGGVVHEQYF,TGCAGCGGGGGTGTAGTCCACGAGCAGTACTTC
TRBV9,.,TRBJ2-3,.,14,CASSAPREPDTQYF,TGTGCCAGCAGCGCCCCCCGAGAGCCAGATACGCAGTATTTT
TRBV12-3/TRBV12-4,.,TRBJ1-1,.,13,CASSWGGNTEAFF,TGTGCCAGCAGTTGGGGCGGGAACACTGAAGCTTTCTTT
TRBV5-1,few,TRBJ1-6,.,16,CASSLTADRIGSPLHF,TGCGCCAGCAGCTTGACCGCAGACAGGATTGGTTCACCCCTCCACTTT
TRBV28,once,TRBJ2-1,.,14,CASSLSEIEHEQFF,TGTGCCAGCAGTTTATCGGAGATAGAACATGAGCAGTTCTTC